This TCR beta chain was profiled in a study of cytomegalovirus exposure and HLA in healthy donors. General study points: In a later analysis, the majority of CMV-associated beta chains seemingly showed HLA restriction. While the bulk of TCR sequences proved rare, some public TCRs turned up in many donors. Another analysis was done later, and it associated around 17,000 TCR beta sequences with HLA alleles at 0.05 false discovery rate.

V lost 5 bases, J lost 2 bases, and 19 bases lay in between. The CDR3 loop spans 17 amino acids. CDR1 and CDR2 (germline): LNHDA, SQIVND (reference sequence). About this clone: Its target is unknown.

Primers included in the PCR were 60 Vbeta and 13 Jbeta primers. Method: immunoSEQ multiplex PCR; TCRdb's copy keeps in-frame clones and lacks some. The profile shows 120,000 or so clones, about three quarters of them singletons. The receptor was isolated from a man aged 25 to 40 in good health and CMV-seronegative. V gene TRBV19 combines with J gene TRBJ1-5; D is undetermined. Sequencing was done on a sample of PBMCs. CDR3 protein: CASSPRNEGRGNQPQHF. The CDR3 region has the DNA TGTGCCAGTAGTCCGCGAAATGAGGGTCGGGGCAATCAGCCCCAGCATTTT.